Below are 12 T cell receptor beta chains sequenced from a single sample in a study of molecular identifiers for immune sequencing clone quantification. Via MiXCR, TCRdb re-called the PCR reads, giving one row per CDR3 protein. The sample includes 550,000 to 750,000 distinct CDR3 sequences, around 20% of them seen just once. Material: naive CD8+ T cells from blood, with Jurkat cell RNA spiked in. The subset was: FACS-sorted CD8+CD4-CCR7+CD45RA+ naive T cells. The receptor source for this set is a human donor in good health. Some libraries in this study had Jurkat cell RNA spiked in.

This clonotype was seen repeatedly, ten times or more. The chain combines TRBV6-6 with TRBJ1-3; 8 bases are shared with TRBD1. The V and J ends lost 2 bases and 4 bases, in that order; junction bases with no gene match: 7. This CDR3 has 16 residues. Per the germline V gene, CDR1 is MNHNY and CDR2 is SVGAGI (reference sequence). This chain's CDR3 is CASSYKDREAGNTIYF. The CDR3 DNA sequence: TGTGCCAGCAGTTACAAGGACAGGGAGGCCGGAAACACCATATATTTT.

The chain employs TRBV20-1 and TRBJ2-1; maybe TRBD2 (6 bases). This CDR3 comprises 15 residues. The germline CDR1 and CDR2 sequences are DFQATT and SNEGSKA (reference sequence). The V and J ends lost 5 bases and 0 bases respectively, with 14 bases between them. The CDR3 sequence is CSAAADYSSYNEQFF. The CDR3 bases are TGCAGTGCTGCGGCGGACTATAGCTCCTACAATGAGCAGTTCTTC.

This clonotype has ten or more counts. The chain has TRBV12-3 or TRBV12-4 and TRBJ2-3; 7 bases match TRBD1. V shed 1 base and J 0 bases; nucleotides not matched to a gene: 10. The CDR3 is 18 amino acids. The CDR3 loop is CASSLDLPDRPSTDTQYF. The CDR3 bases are TGTGCCAGCAGTTTAGATCTCCCGGACAGGCCAAGCACAGATACGCAGTATTTT.

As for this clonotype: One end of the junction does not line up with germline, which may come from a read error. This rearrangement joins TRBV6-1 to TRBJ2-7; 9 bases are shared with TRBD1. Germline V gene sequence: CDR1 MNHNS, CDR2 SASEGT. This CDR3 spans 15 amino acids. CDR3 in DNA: TGTGTCAGCAGTGAATACAGGGGGCTCCCAGACGAGCAGTACTTC. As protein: CVSSEYRGLPDEQYF.

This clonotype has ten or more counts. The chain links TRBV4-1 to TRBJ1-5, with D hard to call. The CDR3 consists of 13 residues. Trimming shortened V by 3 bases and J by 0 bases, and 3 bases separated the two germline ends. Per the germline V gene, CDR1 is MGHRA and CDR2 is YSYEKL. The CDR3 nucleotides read TGCGCCAGCAGCCACAGTAGCAATCAGCCCCAGCATTTT. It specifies CASSHSSNQPQHF.

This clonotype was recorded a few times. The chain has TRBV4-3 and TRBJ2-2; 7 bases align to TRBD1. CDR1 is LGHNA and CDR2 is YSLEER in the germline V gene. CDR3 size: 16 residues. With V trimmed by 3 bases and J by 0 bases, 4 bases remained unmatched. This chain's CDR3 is CASSHDRATNTGELFF. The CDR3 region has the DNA TGCGCCAGCAGCCACGACAGGGCAACGAACACCGGGGAGCTGTTTTTT.

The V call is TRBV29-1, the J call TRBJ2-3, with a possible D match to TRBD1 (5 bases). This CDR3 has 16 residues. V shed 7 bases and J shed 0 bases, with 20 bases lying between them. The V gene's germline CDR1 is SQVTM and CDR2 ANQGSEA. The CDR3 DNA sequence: TGCAGCGCTTGGGCTAAGGGGCTCACTAGCACAGATACGCAGTATTTT. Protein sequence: CSAWAKGLTSTDTQYF.

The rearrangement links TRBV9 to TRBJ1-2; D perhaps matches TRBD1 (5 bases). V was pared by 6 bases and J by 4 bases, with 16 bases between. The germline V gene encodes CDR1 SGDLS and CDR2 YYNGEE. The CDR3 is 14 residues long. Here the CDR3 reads CASTLGGGTYGYTF. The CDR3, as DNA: TGTGCCAGCACCCTCGGGGGGGGTACCTATGGCTACACCTTC.

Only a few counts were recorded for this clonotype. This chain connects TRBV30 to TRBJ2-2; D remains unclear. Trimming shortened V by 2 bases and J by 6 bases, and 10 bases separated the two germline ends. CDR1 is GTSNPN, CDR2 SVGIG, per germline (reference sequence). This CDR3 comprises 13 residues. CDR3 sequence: CAWSYAGAGELFF. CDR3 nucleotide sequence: TGTGCCTGGAGTTACGCAGGCGCCGGGGAGCTGTTTTTT.

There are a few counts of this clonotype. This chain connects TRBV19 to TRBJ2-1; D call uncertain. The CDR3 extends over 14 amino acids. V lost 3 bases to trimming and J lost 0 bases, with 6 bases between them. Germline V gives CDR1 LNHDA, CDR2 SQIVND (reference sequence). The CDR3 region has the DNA TGTGCCAGTAGTATGGCGGCCTCCTACAATGAGCAGTTCTTC. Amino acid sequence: CASSMAASYNEQFF.

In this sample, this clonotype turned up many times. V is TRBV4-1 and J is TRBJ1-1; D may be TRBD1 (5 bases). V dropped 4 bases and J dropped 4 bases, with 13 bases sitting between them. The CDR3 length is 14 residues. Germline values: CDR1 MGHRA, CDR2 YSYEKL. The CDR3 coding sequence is TGCGCCAGCAGCCTGGGACCGCTGAGCACTGAAGCTTTCTTT. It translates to CASSLGPLSTEAFF.

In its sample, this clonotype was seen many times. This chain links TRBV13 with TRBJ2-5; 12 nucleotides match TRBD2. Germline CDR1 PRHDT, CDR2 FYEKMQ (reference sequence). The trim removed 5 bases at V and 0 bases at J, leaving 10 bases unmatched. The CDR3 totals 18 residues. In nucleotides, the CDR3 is TGTGCCAGCAGCCACCGGACTAGCGGGGTTATATACCAAGAGACCCAGTACTTC. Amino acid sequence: CASSHRTSGVIYQETQYF.